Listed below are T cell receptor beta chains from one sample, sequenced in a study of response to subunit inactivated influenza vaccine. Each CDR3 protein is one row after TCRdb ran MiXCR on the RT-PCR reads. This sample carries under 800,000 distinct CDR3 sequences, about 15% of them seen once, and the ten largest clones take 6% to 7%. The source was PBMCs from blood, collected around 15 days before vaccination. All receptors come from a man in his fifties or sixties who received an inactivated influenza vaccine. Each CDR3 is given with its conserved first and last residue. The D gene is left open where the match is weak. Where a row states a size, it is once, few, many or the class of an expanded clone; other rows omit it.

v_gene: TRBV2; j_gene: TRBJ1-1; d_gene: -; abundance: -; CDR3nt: TGTGCCAGCACTTACCGGGGTACGAACACTGAAGCTTTCTTT; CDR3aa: CASTYRGTNTEAFF
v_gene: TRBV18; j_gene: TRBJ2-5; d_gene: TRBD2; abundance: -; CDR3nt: TGTGCCAGCTCACCCCGCGGACTAGCGGGAGGAGAGACCCAGTACTTC; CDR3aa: CASSPRGLAGGETQYF
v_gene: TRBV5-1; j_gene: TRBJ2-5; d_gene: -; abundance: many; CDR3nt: TGCGCCAGCAGCTTGGAAAAAGAGACCCAGTACTTC; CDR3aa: CASSLEKETQYF
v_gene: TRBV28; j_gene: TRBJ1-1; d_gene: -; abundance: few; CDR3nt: TGTGCCAGCAGTTTATCTAGGCAGGGGAGAACTGAAGCTTTCTTT; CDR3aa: CASSLSRQGRTEAFF
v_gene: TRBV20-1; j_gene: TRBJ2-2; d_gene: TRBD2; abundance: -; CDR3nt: TGCAGTGCTAGGAGGGGAGGGGCCACCGGGGAGCTGTTTTTT; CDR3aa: CSARRGGATGELFF
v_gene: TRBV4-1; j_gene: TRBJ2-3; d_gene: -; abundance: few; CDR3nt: TGCGCCAGCAGCCAAGATTTCTCCGGTTTCGCAGATACGCAGTATTTT; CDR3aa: CASSQDFSGFADTQYF
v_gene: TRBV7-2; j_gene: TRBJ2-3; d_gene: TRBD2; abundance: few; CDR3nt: TGTGCCAGCAGCTTACTCGCGGGAGGGCCGAGGACAGATACGCAGTATTTT; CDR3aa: CASSLLAGGPRTDTQYF
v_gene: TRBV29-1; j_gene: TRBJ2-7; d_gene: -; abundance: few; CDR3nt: TGCAGCGTTGAAGATCGAGGGAAGCTTGGCTACGAGCAGTACTTC; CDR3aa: CSVEDRGKLGYEQYF
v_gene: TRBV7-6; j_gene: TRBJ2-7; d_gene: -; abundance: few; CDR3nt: TGTGCCAGCAGCTTAGCGGGAGGCCCCGGCTACGAGCAGTACTTC; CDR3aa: CASSLAGGPGYEQYF
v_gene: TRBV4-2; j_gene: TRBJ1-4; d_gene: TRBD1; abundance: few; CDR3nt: TGTGCCAGCAGCCAAGGGACAGGAGGCTCGAATGAAAAACTGTTTTTT; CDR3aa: CASSQGTGGSNEKLFF
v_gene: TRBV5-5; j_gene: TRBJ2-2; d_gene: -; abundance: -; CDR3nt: TGTGCCAGTGCACAGGGGAACACCGGGGAGCTGTTTTTT; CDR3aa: CASAQGNTGELFF
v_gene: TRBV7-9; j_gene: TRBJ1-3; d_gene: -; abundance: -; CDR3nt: TGTGCCAGCAGAAGGGGCTCTGGAAACACCATATATTTT; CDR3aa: CASRRGSGNTIYF
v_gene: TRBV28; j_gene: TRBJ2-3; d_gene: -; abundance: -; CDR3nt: TGTGCCAGCAGTTTGGCCAGGGAAATAGATACGCAGTATTTT; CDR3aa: CASSLAREIDTQYF
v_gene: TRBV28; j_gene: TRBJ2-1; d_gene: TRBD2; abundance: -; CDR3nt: TGTGCCACCGCCGGGGGGGGGGCCAATGAGCAGTTCTTC; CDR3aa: CATAGGGANEQFF
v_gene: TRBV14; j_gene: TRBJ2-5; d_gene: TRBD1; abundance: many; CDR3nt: TGTGCCAGCAGCCCGATCGGGACAGGGGGCTTCGAGACCCAGTACTTC; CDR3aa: CASSPIGTGGFETQYF
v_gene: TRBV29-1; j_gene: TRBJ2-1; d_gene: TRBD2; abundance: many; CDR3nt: TGCAGCGTGTGGTCACTAGCGGGAAACAATGAGCAGTTCTTC; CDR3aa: CSVWSLAGNNEQFF